Sequencing of this T cell receptor (beta chain) was carried out in a study of blood T cell repertoires in COVID-19. V was pared by 5 bases and J by 6 bases, with 9 bases of the junction left unmatched. The V gene's germline CDR1 is MDHEN and CDR2 SYDVKM. The length of the CDR3 is 15 residues. The repertoire was sequenced with immunoSEQ multiplex PCR; TCRdb's copy has only in-frame clones and lacks some. The sample shows about 140,000 clones, 65% to 85% of them seen only once. This sequence joins TRBV28 and TRBJ1-2, with TRBD1 identical over 10 bases. Input material: peripheral blood. The sequence came from a man aged 25-45 years with COVID-19, enrolled during active disease. The CDR3, as DNA: TGTGCCAGCAGTGATCCGGGACAGGGGCTTCATGGCTACACCTTC. Protein product: CASSDPGQGLHGYTF.